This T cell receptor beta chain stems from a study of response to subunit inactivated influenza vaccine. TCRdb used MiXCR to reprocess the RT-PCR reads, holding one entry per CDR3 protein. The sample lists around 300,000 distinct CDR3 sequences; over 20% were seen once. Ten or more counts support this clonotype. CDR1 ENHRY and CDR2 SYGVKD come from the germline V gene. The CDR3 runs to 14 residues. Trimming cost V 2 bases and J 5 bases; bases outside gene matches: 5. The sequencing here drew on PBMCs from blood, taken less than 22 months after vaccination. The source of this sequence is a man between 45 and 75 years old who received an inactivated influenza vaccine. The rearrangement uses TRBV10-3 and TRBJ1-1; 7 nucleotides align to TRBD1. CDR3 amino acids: CAISERTGRTEAFF. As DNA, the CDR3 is TGTGCCATCAGTGAGAGGACAGGTCGGACTGAAGCTTTCTTT.